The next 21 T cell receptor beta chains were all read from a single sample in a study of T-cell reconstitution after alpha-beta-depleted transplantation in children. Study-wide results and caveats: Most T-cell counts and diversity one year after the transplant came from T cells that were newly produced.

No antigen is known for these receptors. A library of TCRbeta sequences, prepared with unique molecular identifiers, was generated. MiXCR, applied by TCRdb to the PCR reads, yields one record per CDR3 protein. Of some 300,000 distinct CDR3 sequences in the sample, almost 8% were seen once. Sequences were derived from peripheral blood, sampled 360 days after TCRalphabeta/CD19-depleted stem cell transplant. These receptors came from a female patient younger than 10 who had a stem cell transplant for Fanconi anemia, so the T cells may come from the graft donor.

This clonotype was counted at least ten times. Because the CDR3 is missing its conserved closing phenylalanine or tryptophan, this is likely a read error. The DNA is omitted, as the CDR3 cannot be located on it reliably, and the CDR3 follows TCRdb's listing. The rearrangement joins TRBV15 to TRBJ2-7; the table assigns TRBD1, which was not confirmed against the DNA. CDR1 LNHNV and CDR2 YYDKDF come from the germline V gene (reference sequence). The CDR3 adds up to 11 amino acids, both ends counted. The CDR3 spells CATSRRTGISL.

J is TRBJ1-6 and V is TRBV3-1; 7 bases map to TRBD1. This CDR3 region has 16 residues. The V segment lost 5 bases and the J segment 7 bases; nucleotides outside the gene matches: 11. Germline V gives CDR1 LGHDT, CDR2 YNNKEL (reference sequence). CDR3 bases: TGTGCCAGCAGCGATTTCCGTAAGGGGGCCAATTCACCCCTCCACTTT. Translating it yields CASSDFRKGANSPLHF.

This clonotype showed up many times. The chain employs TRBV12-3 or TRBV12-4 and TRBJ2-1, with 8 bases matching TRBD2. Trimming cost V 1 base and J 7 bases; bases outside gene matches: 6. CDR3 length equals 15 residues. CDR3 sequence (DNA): TGTGCCAGCAGTTTAGGCGGGAGGACCCAGAATGAGCAGTTCTTC. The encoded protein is CASSLGGRTQNEQFF.

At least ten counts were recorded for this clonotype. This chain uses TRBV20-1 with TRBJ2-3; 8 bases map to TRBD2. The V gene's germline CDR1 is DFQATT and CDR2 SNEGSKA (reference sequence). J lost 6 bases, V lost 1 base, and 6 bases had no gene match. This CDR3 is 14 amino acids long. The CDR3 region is CSARAQRGPDTQYF. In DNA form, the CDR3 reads TGCAGTGCTAGAGCGCAGCGGGGGCCGGATACGCAGTATTTT.

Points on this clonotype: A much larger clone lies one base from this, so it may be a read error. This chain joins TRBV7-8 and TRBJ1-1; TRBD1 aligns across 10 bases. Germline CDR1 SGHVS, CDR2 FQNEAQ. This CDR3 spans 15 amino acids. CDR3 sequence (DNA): TGTGCCAGCAGCCAAATGACAGGGGGCCCTTATGAAGCTTTATTT. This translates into CASSQMTGGPYEALF.

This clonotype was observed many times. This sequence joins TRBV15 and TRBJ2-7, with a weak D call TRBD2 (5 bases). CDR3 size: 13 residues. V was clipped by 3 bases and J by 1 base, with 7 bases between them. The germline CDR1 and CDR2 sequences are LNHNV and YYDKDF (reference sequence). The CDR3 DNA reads TGTGCCACCAGCAGGGACTTTTCCTACGAGCAGTACTTC. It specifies CATSRDFSYEQYF.

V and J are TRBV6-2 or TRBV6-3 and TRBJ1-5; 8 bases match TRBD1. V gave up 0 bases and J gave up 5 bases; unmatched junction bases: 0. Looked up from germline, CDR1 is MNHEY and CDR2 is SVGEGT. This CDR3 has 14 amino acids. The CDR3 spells CASSYSTGDQPQHF. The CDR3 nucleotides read TGTGCCAGCAGTTACTCGACAGGGGATCAGCCCCAGCATTTT.

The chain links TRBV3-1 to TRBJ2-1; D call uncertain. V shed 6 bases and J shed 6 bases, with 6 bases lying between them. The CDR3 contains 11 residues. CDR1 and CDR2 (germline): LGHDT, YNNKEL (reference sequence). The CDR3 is CASRRTNEQFF. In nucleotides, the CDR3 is TGTGCCAGCAGACGGACCAATGAGCAGTTCTTC.

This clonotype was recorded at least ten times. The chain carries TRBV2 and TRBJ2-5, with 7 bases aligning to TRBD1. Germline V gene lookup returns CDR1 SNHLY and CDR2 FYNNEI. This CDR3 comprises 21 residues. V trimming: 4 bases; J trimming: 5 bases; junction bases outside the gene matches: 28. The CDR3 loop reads CASSGRVGGTYPGQEAETQYF. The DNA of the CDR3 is TGTGCCAGCAGTGGACGCGTTGGGGGAACTTACCCAGGACAGGAAGCGGAGACCCAGTACTTC. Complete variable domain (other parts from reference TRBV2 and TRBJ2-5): EPEVTQTPSHQVTQMGQEVILRCVPISNHLYFYWYRQILGQKVEFLVSFYNNEISEKSEIFDDQFSVERPDGSNFTLKIRSTKLEDSAMYFCASSGRVGGTYPGQEAETQYFGPGTRLLVL.

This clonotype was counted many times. In DNA form, the CDR3 reads TGTGCCACCAGTGACCTGGGACAGGGAAACGATGAGCAGTTCTTC. Translating gives CATSDLGQGNDEQFF. This sequence joins TRBV24-1 and TRBJ2-1; TRBD1 aligns across 9 bases. Germline lookup yields CDR1 KGHDR and CDR2 SFDVKD. The length of the CDR3 is 15 residues. With 4 bases clipped from V and 8 bases from J, the junction kept 8 bases outside the gene matches.

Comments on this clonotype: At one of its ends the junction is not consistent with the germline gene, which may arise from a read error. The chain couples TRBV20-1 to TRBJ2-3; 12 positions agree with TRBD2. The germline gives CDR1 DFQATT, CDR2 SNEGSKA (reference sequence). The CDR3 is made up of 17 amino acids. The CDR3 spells CCARMLAGGLSTDTQYF. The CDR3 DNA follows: TGCTGTGCTAGAATGCTAGCGGGGGGGCTTAGCACAGATACGCAGTATTTT.

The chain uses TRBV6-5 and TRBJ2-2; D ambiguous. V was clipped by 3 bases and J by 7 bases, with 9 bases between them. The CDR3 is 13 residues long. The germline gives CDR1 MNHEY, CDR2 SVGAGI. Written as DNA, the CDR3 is TGTGCCAGCAGTTATGATTCGGGCGGGGAGCTGTTTTTT. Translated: CASSYDSGGELFF.

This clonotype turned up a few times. The CDR3 DNA follows: TGCGCCAGCAGCCAAGATCTTTACTCGGGACAGGTCTATGGCTACACCTTC. Amino acids: CASSQDLYSGQVYGYTF. The chain recombines TRBV4-1 with TRBJ1-2; 8 nucleotides line up with TRBD1. This CDR3 contains 17 residues. Germline assignment: CDR1 MGHRA and CDR2 YSYEKL. The junction had 10 bases not matched to a gene; V was cut back by 0 bases and J by 4 bases.

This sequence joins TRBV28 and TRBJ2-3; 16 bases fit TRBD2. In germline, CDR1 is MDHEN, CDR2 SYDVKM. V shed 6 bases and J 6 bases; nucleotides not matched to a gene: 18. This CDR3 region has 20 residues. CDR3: CASSRGTSGGAESRWDTQYF. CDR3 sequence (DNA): TGTGCCAGCAGCCGTGGGACTAGCGGGGGGGCTGAGTCTAGGTGGGATACGCAGTATTTT.

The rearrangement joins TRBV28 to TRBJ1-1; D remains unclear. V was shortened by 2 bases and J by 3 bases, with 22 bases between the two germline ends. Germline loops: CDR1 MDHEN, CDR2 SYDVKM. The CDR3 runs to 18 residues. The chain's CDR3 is CASSLALRAVTLDTEAFF. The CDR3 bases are TGTGCCAGCAGTTTAGCCCTCAGAGCCGTGACCTTGGACACTGAAGCTTTCTTT.

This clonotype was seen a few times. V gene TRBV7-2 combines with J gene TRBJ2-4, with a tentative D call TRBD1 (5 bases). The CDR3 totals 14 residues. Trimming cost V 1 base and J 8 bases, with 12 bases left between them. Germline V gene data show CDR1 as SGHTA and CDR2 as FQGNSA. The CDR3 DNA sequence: TGTGCCAGCAGCTTAGGGGGCCCCGGGCACATTCAGTACTTC. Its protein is CASSLGGPGHIQYF.

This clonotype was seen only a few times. The chain's CDR3 is CASSPGTGENIQYF. CDR3 nucleotide sequence: TGCGCCAGCAGCCCCGGGACAGGGGAAAACATTCAGTACTTC. The genes are TRBV5-1 and TRBJ2-4; the match to TRBD1 covers 10 bases. The germline V gene has CDR1 SGHRS and CDR2 YFSETQ. The CDR3 totals 14 residues. Trimming cost V 4 bases and J 5 bases; bases outside gene matches: 3.

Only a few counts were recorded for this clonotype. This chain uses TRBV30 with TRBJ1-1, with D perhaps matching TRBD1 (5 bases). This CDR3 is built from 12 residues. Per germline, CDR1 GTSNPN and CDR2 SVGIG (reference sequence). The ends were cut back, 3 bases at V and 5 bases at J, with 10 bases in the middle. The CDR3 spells CAWSPGMTEAFF. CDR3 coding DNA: TGTGCCTGGAGCCCAGGGATGACTGAAGCTTTCTTT.

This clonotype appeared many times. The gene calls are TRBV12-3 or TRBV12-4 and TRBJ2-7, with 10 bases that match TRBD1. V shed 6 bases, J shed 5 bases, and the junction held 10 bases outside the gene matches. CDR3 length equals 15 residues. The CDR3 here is CASRVTGTGVDEQYF. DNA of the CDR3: TGTGCCAGCAGGGTAACCGGGACAGGGGTTGACGAGCAGTACTTC.

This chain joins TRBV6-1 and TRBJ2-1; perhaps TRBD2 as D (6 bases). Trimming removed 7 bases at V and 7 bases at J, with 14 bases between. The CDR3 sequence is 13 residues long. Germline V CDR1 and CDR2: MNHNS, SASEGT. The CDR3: CASMEGGWNEQFF. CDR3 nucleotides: TGTGCCAGCATGGAGGGTGGGTGGAATGAGCAGTTCTTC.

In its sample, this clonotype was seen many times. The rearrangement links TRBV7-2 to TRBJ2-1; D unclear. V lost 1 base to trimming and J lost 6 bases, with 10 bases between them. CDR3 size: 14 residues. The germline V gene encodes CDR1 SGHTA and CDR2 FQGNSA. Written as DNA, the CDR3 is TGTGCCAGCAGCTTAGTGGGCGTATTCAATGAGCAGTTCTTC. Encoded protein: CASSLVGVFNEQFF.